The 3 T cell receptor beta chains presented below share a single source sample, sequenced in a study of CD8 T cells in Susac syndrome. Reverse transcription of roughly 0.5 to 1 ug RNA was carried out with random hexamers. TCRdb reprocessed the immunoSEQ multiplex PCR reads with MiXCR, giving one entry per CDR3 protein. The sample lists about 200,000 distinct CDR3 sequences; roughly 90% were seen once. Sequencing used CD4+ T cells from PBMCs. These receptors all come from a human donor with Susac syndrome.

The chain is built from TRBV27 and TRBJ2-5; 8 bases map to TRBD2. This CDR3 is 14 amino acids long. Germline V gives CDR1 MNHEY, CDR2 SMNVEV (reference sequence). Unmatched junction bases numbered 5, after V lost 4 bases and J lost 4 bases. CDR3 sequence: CASSSPGLGETQYF. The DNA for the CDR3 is TGTGCCAGCAGTTCCCCGGGACTAGGAGAGACCCAGTACTTC.

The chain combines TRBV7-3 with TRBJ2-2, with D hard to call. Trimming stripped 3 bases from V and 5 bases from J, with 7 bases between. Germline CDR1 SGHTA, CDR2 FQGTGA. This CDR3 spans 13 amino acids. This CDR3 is CASSLGGTGELFF. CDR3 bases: TGTGCCAGCAGCTTGGGTGGGACCGGGGAGCTGTTTTTT.

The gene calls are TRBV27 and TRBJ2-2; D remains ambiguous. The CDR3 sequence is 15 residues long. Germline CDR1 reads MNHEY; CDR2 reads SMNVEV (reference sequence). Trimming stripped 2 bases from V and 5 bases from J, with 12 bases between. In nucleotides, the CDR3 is TGTGCCAGCAGTTTAATGGTAGCTGGTACCGGGGAGCTGTTTTTT. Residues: CASSLMVAGTGELFF.